This T cell receptor (beta chain) was retrieved from a study of monozygotic twins with inflammatory bowel disease. Study findings and constraints: IBD patients shared fewer clonotypes with other individuals than healthy twins, especially patients with disease activity signs. Heterogeneous immunosuppressive treatment regimens may have introduced variability into patient repertoires. Findings did not support one strong IBD-associated signal or clonotype. TCRbeta inverse Simpson diversity was decreased in IBD patients versus healthy co-twins.

Concerning this clonotype: Its matching antigen is unknown.

TCRdb reprocessed the 5' RACE reads; each CDR3 protein has one entry and no DNA is given. The sample has approximately 45,000 distinct CDR3 sequences; the top ten hold 5% to 6%. The CDR3 loop spans 14 amino acids. The germline gives CDR1 SEHNR, CDR2 FQNEAQ (reference sequence). This clonotype was sampled from a human donor with ulcerative colitis or Crohn's disease, or a healthy co-twin of an affected twin (not recorded which). The specimen sequenced was blood. V is TRBV7-9 and J is TRBJ1-1; TCRdb designates TRBD1, a call that cannot be tested without DNA. The CDR3 sequence: CASSPSGVRTEAFF.